The 19 T cell receptor beta chains below all came from one sample that was sequenced in a study of early stage breast cancer tumors (dated by TCRdb to between 2016 and 2019). The library was made by the immunoSEQ multiplex PCR assay. The table comes from immuneACCESS by way of TCRdb, which keeps in-frame sequences with V and J called. Part of the clones is missing from these tables; in studies checked, under half for an unresolved V gene and the rest for unknown reasons. The sample table holds about 10,000 clones, of which roughly 70% were seen once. The ten largest clones take up about 7% of the sample. The sequenced sample was breast tumor tissue. These receptors were collected from a person aged 50 to 59 with breast cancer.

The genes are TRBV4-2 and TRBJ1-2; D uncertain. V dropped 0 bases and J dropped 0 bases, with 8 bases sitting between them. The CDR3 is 15 amino acids. Germline V gene sequence: CDR1 LGHNA, CDR2 YNFKEQ. Here the CDR3 reads CASSQDRGSNYGYTF. The CDR3 region has the DNA TGTGCCAGCAGCCAAGATCGGGGATCTAACTATGGCTACACCTTC.

Worth noting for this clone: Germline is not matched at one junction end, which may reflect a read error. The sample carries other DNA sequences with the same CDR3. The rearrangement uses TRBV18 and TRBJ2-2; 7 nucleotides agree with TRBD2. The CDR3 consists of 15 residues. Germline V gene sequence: CDR1 KGHSH, CDR2 LQKENI. In DNA form, the CDR3 reads TGTGCCAGCTCACCGGGACTACAGAACACCGGGGAACTGTTTTTT. Residues: CASSPGLQNTGELFF.

This chain links TRBV2 with TRBJ1-5; TRBD1 might be the D (5 bases). The V end lost 5 bases, the J end lost 6 bases, and 17 bases lay between the germline ends. CDR3 size: 15 residues. CDR1 is SNHLY and CDR2 is FYNNEI in the germline V gene. CDR3 coding DNA: TGTGCCAGCAGTTCAAGCATGAGGGGCGGTCAGCCCCAGCATTTT. This gives the protein CASSSSMRGGQPQHF.

In DNA, the CDR3 is TGTGCCAGTAGTTTCGGAGGAAAGTATGGCTACACCTTC. Protein: CASSFGGKYGYTF. This chain links TRBV19 with TRBJ1-2; D remains unclear. V was trimmed by 5 bases and J by 5 bases, leaving 12 bases between them. The CDR3 spans 13 residues. Germline V gene lookup returns CDR1 LNHDA and CDR2 SQIVND (reference sequence).

The V gene is TRBV9, the J gene TRBJ2-3; TRBD2 matches at 7 bases. CDR3 length equals 15 residues. In germline, CDR1 is SGDLS, CDR2 YYNGEE. J gave up 2 bases and V 1 base, and 4 bases lay outside the gene matches. CDR3 sequence reads: CASSVFSGPTDTQYF. The CDR3 region has the DNA TGTGCCAGCAGCGTATTTAGCGGGCCCACAGATACGCAGTATTTT.

The J gene is TRBJ2-7, the V gene TRBV9, with unresolved D. The CDR3 has 17 residues. The V end lost 0 bases, the J end lost 1 base, and 17 bases lay between the germline ends. Germline values: CDR1 SGDLS, CDR2 YYNGEE. The CDR3 region has the DNA TGTGCCAGCAGCGTAGACGGGTTAGGCGACAAATCCTACGAGCAGTACTTC. It specifies CASSVDGLGDKSYEQYF.

J is TRBJ2-7 and V is TRBV27; a possible D gene is TRBD1 (6 bases). Germline V gene lookup returns CDR1 MNHEY and CDR2 SMNVEV (reference sequence). Deletions cut 3 bases from V and 2 bases from J, with 8 bases between. The CDR3 contains 13 residues. The CDR3 nucleotides read TGTGCCAGCAGTTTTCGACAGGCCTACGAGCAGTACTTC. Translation: CASSFRQAYEQYF.

V usage is TRBV7-2 and J usage is TRBJ2-3; possibly TRBD2 for D (5 bases). Germline V lookup: CDR1 SGHTA, CDR2 FQGNSA. Trimming took 8 bases from V and 6 from J, leaving 6 bases between them. The CDR3 covers 10 residues. CDR3 DNA: TGTGCCAGCCGCGGGGATACGCAGTATTTT. Translating it yields CASRGDTQYF.

This sequence joins TRBV11-2 and TRBJ2-3; D is perhaps TRBD2 (7 bases). The CDR3 totals 14 residues. Germline values: CDR1 SGHAT, CDR2 FQNNGV. Trimming left V 5 bases short and J 1 base short, with 10 bases between. The CDR3 DNA reads as TGTGCCAGCAGCAAAGGGGGGGGCACAGATACGCAGTATTTT. The encoded protein is CASSKGGGTDTQYF. The full variable domain, its missing parts supplied by reference TRBV11-2 and TRBJ2-3, is EAGVAQSPRYKIIEKRQSVAFWCNPISGHATLYWYQQILGQGPKLLIQFQNNGVVDDSQLPKDRFSAERLKGVDSTLKIQPAKLEDSAVYLCASSKGGGTDTQYFGPGTRLTVL.

This chain joins TRBV5-1 and TRBJ1-1; D is uncertain. V was shortened by 4 bases and J by 0 bases, with 10 bases between the two germline ends. This CDR3 has 14 amino acids. Germline V gene data show CDR1 as SGHRS and CDR2 as YFSETQ. The CDR3 DNA reads as TGCGCCAGCAGCAGGGTATCAATGAACACTGAAGCTTTCTTT. Translated: CASSRVSMNTEAFF.

This clone occurred once. This chain uses TRBV6-6 with TRBJ1-1; D might be TRBD1 (6 bases). The CDR3 contains 15 residues. Germline values: CDR1 MNHNY, CDR2 SVGAGI (reference sequence). V lost 5 bases to trimming and J lost 0 bases, with 13 bases between them. CDR3 coding DNA: TGTGCCAGCAGTGGTCGGACAGTGATGAACACTGAAGCTTTCTTT. As protein: CASSGRTVMNTEAFF.

The V and J genes are TRBV5-4 and TRBJ1-1; D call uncertain. The CDR3 loop spans 14 amino acids. Germline CDR1 is SGHNT and CDR2 is YYREEE (reference sequence). The V and J ends lost 2 bases and 2 bases respectively, with 10 bases between them. This CDR3 is CASSFGVTNTEAFF. The CDR3 nucleotides read TGTGCCAGCAGCTTCGGGGTTACTAACACTGAAGCTTTCTTT.

The CDR3 spells CASSPSGTGGVTEAFF. CDR3 nucleotide sequence: TGCGCCAGCAGCCCCTCCGGGACAGGGGGGGTCACTGAAGCTTTCTTT. This rearrangement joins TRBV5-1 to TRBJ1-1; the match to TRBD1 covers 11 bases. V lost 4 bases to trimming and J lost 4 bases; unmatched junction nucleotides: 9. The CDR3 has 16 amino acids. Germline CDR1 SGHRS, CDR2 YFSETQ.

V is TRBV5-6 and J is TRBJ2-2; the D gene could be TRBD1 or TRBD2 (5 bases each). The CDR3 contains 17 residues. Trimming stripped 0 bases from V and 0 bases from J, with 12 bases between. Germline CDR1 SGHDT, CDR2 YYEEEE. Written as DNA, the CDR3 is TGTGCCAGCAGCTTGGTTGGGGACCCCACGAACACCGGGGAGCTGTTTTTT. Translated: CASSLVGDPTNTGELFF.

The genes are TRBV9 and TRBJ2-2, with 7 bases matching TRBD1. V dropped 2 bases and J dropped 4; count of bases not matched to a gene: 5. CDR3 length: 15 amino acids. CDR1 is SGDLS and CDR2 is YYNGEE in the germline V gene. CDR3 nucleotides: TGTGCCAGCAGCGTTACACAGGGGACCACCGGGGAGCTGTTTTTT. Protein sequence: CASSVTQGTTGELFF. The full variable domain, completed using reference TRBV9 and TRBJ2-2, is DSGVTQTPKHLITATGQRVTLRCSPRSGDLSVYWYQQSLDQGLQFLIQYYNGEERAKGNILERFSAQQFPDLHSELNLSSLELGDSALYFCASSVTQGTTGELFFGEGSRLTVL.

This sequence joins TRBV30 and TRBJ1-1; D remains unclear. Trimming removed 2 bases at V and 5 bases at J, with 18 bases between. Germline V gene sequence: CDR1 GTSNPN, CDR2 SVGIG (reference sequence). The CDR3 is 15 amino acids. The CDR3 DNA reads as TGTGCCTGGAGTATTAGACGCCGGGATCGAACTGAAGCTTTCTTT. Translation: CAWSIRRRDRTEAFF.

This chain joins TRBV5-1 and TRBJ2-3; perhaps D is TRBD1 or TRBD2 (6 bases each). The CDR3 spans 15 residues. Between the trimmed V and J ends, which lost 0 bases and 3 bases, there was a span of 11 bases. Germline loops: CDR1 SGHRS, CDR2 YFSETQ. The CDR3 loop reads CASSLEGGRTDTQYF. The DNA of the CDR3 is TGCGCCAGCAGCTTGGAGGGGGGTAGGACAGATACGCAGTATTTT.

The chain employs TRBV10-3 and TRBJ2-3, with 15 nucleotides matching TRBD2. This CDR3 region has 17 residues. Germline trimming cut 10 bases from V and 4 bases from J; bases unmatched to any gene: 12. Germline CDR1 is ENHRY and CDR2 is SYGVKD. The DNA of the CDR3 is TGTGCCACCCAACTTGGGACTAGCGGGGGGATCTCAGATACGCAGTATTTT. Encoded protein: CATQLGTSGGISDTQYF.

There are a few counts of this clone. This sequence joins TRBV11-2 and TRBJ1-4; 7 nucleotides match TRBD1. After removal of 5 bases from V and 8 bases from J, the junction contained 8 bases not matched to a gene. CDR1 is SGHAT, CDR2 FQNNGV, per germline. The CDR3 extends over 14 amino acids. CDR3 residues: CASSKTGVGEKLFF. The CDR3 region has the DNA TGTGCCAGCAGCAAAACAGGGGTTGGCGAAAAACTGTTTTTT.